These T cell receptor beta chains were read from a single sample in a study of Ad26.COV2.S vaccination and SARS-CoV-2 variants. Libraries were prepared by immunoSEQ multiplex PCR; TCRdb keeps only in-frame clonotypes and omits some of them. The sample has some 340,000 clones; around 85% are singletons. Material: peripheral blood, obtained in a trial of Ad26.COV2.S vaccine versus placebo. The origin of the receptors is a person aged 18-65 years who received the Ad26.COV2.S COVID-19 vaccine or a placebo. CDR3s include the opening cysteine and the closing phenylalanine or tryptophan. A D gene is named only where the DNA matches it firmly. Clone sizes are given selectively: once, few, many, or a class where the clone is expanded.

TRBV15	TRBD1	.	TRBJ2-7	CATSRGQGEGEQYF	TGTGCCACCAGCCGGGGACAGGGAGAGGGCGAGCAGTACTTC
TRBV10-3	TRBD2	.	TRBJ2-1	CAIGLVLAGGEQFF	TGTGCCATCGGCTTAGTATTAGCGGGGGGGGAGCAGTTCTTC
TRBV5-1	TRBD1	.	TRBJ1-3	CASSPGQGSSGNTIYF	TGCGCCAGCAGCCCCGGACAGGGCAGCTCTGGAAACACCATATATTTT
TRBV28	TRBD2	.	TRBJ2-3	CASSQPGLAGDTIAVDTQYF	TGTGCCAGCAGTCAACCGGGGCTAGCGGGAGACACGATCGCAGTAGATACGCAGTATTTT
TRBV5-1	.	once	TRBJ1-6	CASSRGQSSYNSPLHF	TGCGCCAGCAGCCGGGGGCAAAGCTCCTATAATTCACCCCTCCACTTT
TRBV28	.	.	TRBJ2-7	CASTPAGASSYEQYF	TGTGCCAGCACCCCAGCAGGGGCCAGCTCCTACGAGCAGTACTTC
TRBV29-1	TRBD2	.	TRBJ2-3	CSVPGGTTDTQYF	TGCAGCGTCCCGGGGGGGACCACAGATACGCAGTATTTT
TRBV19	.	.	TRBJ1-5	CASSIGGFGNQPQHF	TGTGCCAGTAGTATCGGGGGGTTTGGGAATCAGCCCCAGCATTTT
TRBV9	.	.	TRBJ2-2	CASSARTGEEKTGELFF	TGTGCCAGCAGCGCGCGTACAGGGGAGGAAAAGACCGGGGAGCTGTTTTTT
TRBV14	.	.	TRBJ1-3	CASSQVGGNTIYF	TGTGCCAGCAGCCAAGTCGGGGGAAACACCATATATTTT
TRBV27	.	.	TRBJ2-3	CASSRTKTRWGTDTQYF	TGTGCCAGCAGCCGGACCAAGACTAGATGGGGCACAGATACGCAGTATTTT
TRBV5-4	TRBD2	.	TRBJ2-5	CASSLRGGLETQYF	TGTGCCAGCAGCTTACGGGGGGGCTTAGAGACCCAGTACTTC
TRBV30	.	.	TRBJ1-1	CAWTSQMNTEAFF	TGTGCCTGGACCTCACAAATGAACACTGAAGCTTTCTTT
TRBV24-1	.	.	TRBJ2-2	CATRNFVGELFF	TGTGCCACCAGGAATTTCGTCGGGGAGCTGTTTTTT
TRBV7-8	TRBD1	.	TRBJ1-2	CASSSYWTGEYGYTF	TGTGCCAGCAGCTCATACTGGACAGGGGAGTATGGCTACACCTTC